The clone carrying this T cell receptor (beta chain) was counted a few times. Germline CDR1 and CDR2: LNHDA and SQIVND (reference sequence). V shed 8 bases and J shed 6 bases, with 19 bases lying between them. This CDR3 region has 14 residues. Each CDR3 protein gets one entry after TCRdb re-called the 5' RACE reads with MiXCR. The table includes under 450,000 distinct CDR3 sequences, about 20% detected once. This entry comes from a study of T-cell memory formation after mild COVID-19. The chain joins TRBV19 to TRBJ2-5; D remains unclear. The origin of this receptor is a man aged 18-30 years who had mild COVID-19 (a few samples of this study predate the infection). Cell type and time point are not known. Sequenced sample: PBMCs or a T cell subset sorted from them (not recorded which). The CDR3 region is CASSSRSHLKTQYF. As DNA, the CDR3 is TGTGCCAGTTCTTCCCGCAGTCATTTGAAGACCCAGTACTTC.